What follows are 32 T cell receptor beta chains derived from one specimen sequenced in a study of blood T cell repertoires in COVID-19. Libraries were prepared by immunoSEQ multiplex PCR; TCRdb keeps only in-frame clonotypes and omits some of them. The sample has around 340,000 clones, around nine tenths seen once. The sample taken for sequencing was peripheral blood. All receptors derive from a woman aged 60-70 years with COVID-19, enrolled during active disease.

On this clone: This likely comes from a read error, as the CDR3 has no conserved phenylalanine or tryptophan at its end. The DNA is omitted, as the CDR3 cannot be located on it reliably, and the CDR3 follows TCRdb's listing. The rearrangement links TRBV10-1 to TRBJ1-2; the table gives TRBD1 as D, unverified against the DNA. Termini included, the CDR3 measures 10 amino acids. Germline V gene data show CDR1 as WNHNN and CDR2 as SYGVQD (reference sequence). The CDR3 sequence: CASSGKGQDI.

The CDR3 region has the DNA TGTGCCAGCAGGCCCGCGAATTCACCCCTCCACTTT. It codes for CASRPANSPLHF. This chain joins TRBV2 and TRBJ1-6, with D uncertain. This CDR3 contains 12 residues. With 6 bases removed from V and 7 bases from J, the gap between germline ends came to 7 bases. CDR1 SNHLY and CDR2 FYNNEI come from the germline V gene. The variable domain in full, completed from reference TRBV2 and TRBJ1-6, reads EPEVTQTPSHQVTQMGQEVILRCVPISNHLYFYWYRQILGQKVEFLVSFYNNEISEKSEIFDDQFSVERPDGSNFTLKIRSTKLEDSAMYFCASRPANSPLHFGNGTRLTVT.

The chain employs TRBV7-3 and TRBJ2-2, with D unresolved. Germline V lookup: CDR1 SGHTA, CDR2 FQGTGA. The CDR3 is 15 residues long. The V gene lost 1 base and the J gene lost 2 bases, with 8 bases spanning the gap. The CDR3 nucleotides read TGTGCCAGCAGCTTAAGATCCAGAAACACCGGGGAGCTGTTTTTT. It yields the protein CASSLRSRNTGELFF.

This chain joins TRBV5-6 and TRBJ2-7, with D hard to call. The V gene lost 4 bases and the J gene lost 3 bases, with 14 bases spanning the gap. CDR1 SGHDT and CDR2 YYEEEE come from the germline V gene. This CDR3 spans 14 amino acids. The CDR3 DNA sequence: TGTGCCAGCAGCATCCCGGGTGGTGGCTACGAGCAGTACTTC. Translating it yields CASSIPGGGYEQYF.

The chain is built from TRBV30 and TRBJ1-1; perhaps TRBD1 as D (6 bases). CDR3 length equals 15 residues. Per the germline V gene, CDR1 is GTSNPN and CDR2 is SVGIG (reference sequence). V was trimmed by 4 bases and J by 7 bases, leaving 22 bases between them. CDR3 amino acids: CAWIIVPGGPGEAFF. The CDR3 DNA reads TGTGCCTGGATTATTGTTCCGGGGGGGCCAGGTGAAGCTTTCTTT.

CDR3: CASRLAGVYNEQFF. For the CDR3, the DNA is TGTGCCAGCAGGCTAGCGGGGGTCTACAATGAGCAGTTCTTC. V usage is TRBV2 and J usage is TRBJ2-1; 10 nucleotides line up with TRBD2. Per germline, CDR1 SNHLY and CDR2 FYNNEI. Unmatched junction bases numbered 2, after V lost 6 bases and J lost 3 bases. The CDR3 sequence is 14 residues long.

This clone occurred once. V usage is TRBV29-1 and J usage is TRBJ1-1; 9 nucleotides align to TRBD1. V lost 0 bases to trimming and J lost 11 bases; unmatched junction nucleotides: 7. Germline lookup yields CDR1 SQVTM and CDR2 ANQGSEA. The CDR3 covers 13 residues. The DNA for the CDR3 is TGCAGCGTTGAAGATGGGGACAGGGTATGGGCTTTCTTT. Residues: CSVEDGDRVWAFF.

Here the CDR3 reads CASSGGYVAGYTF. The DNA for the CDR3 is TGTGCCAGCAGCGGGGGGTATGTGGCGGGCTACACCTTC. The genes are TRBV13 and TRBJ1-2; D may be TRBD1 (5 bases). CDR3 length: 13 amino acids. Trimming took 5 bases from V and 8 from J, leaving 15 bases between them. Germline lookup yields CDR1 PRHDT and CDR2 FYEKMQ (reference sequence).

The chain uses TRBV19 and TRBJ1-4; TRBD1 matches at 9 bases. The CDR3 consists of 14 residues. The ends lost 6 bases at V and 7 bases at J; junction bases unmatched: 6. Germline CDR1 reads LNHDA; CDR2 reads SQIVND (reference sequence). Here the CDR3 DNA reads TGTGCCAGTAGCCCGGGACAGGGTCCTGAAAAACTGTTTTTT. This encodes CASSPGQGPEKLFF.

This clone was counted between two and nine times. Additional DNA sequences in this sample encode the identical CDR3. The chain recombines TRBV5-1 with TRBJ1-2; no clear D gene. V was trimmed by 0 bases and J by 1 base, leaving 4 bases between them. The germline gives CDR1 SGHRS, CDR2 YFSETQ. The CDR3 has 13 amino acids. The CDR3 is CASSLDSNYGYTF. The CDR3 DNA sequence: TGCGCCAGCAGCTTGGACAGTAACTATGGCTACACCTTC. The complete variable domain, with remaining parts taken from reference TRBV5-1 and TRBJ1-2, reads KAGVTQTPRYLIKTRGQQVTLSCSPISGHRSVSWYQQTPGQGLQFLFEYFSETQRNKGNFPGRFSGRQFSNSRSEMNVSTLELGDSALYLCASSLDSNYGYTFGSGTRLTVV.

The chain is built from TRBV9 and TRBJ2-1, with D tentatively TRBD2 (6 bases). The V gene lost 1 base and the J gene lost 0 bases, with 11 bases spanning the gap. Germline CDR1 is SGDLS and CDR2 is YYNGEE. This CDR3 region has 16 residues. This CDR3 reads CASSVLALSSYNEQFF. The CDR3 DNA reads as TGTGCCAGCAGCGTACTAGCGTTGAGCTCCTACAATGAGCAGTTCTTC.

The J gene is TRBJ2-3, the V gene TRBV7-6; 9 nucleotides line up with TRBD2. There are 17 residues in the CDR3. Trimming at V came to 3 bases and at J to 1 base, leaving 8 bases not matched to a gene. From germline, CDR1 is SGHVS and CDR2 FNYEAQ. The DNA of the CDR3 is TGTGCCAGCAGCTTGGGCCCCAGCGGGGGGCGCACAGATACGCAGTATTTT. It yields the protein CASSLGPSGGRTDTQYF.

V and J are TRBV3-1 (or the pseudogene TRBV3-2) and TRBJ2-3; D possibly corresponds to TRBD2 (5 bases). CDR1 and CDR2 from the germline V gene are LGHDT and YNNKEL (reference sequence). The CDR3 spans 13 residues. V lost 2 bases, J lost 6 bases, and 9 bases lay in between. The CDR3 loop reads CASSQPGYDTQYF. DNA of the CDR3: TGTGCCAGCAGCCAACCGGGATACGATACGCAGTATTTT.

This chain uses TRBV3-1 (or the pseudogene TRBV3-2) with TRBJ2-2; D not resolved. Trimming cost V 3 bases and J 2 bases, with 7 bases left between them. The CDR3 is made up of 14 amino acids. Germline V CDR1 and CDR2: LGHDT, YNNKEL (reference sequence). CDR3 nucleotides: TGTGCCAGCAGCCAGGGCTATAACACCGGGGAGCTGTTTTTT. It yields the protein CASSQGYNTGELFF.

J is TRBJ2-2 and V is TRBV3-1 (or the pseudogene TRBV3-2), with 7 bases that match TRBD2. Germline assignment: CDR1 LGHDT and CDR2 YNNKEL (reference sequence). The CDR3 covers 14 residues. The V gene end was trimmed by 1 base and the J gene end by 6 bases; junction bases not matched to a gene: 2. CDR3 sequence reads: CASSQVAGAGELFF. The CDR3 nucleotides read TGTGCCAGCAGCCAAGTAGCGGGCGCCGGGGAGCTGTTTTTT.

In DNA form, the CDR3 reads TGTGCCAGCAGCCGCCAGGCGGGACAGGACACTGAAGCTTTCTTT. This codes for CASSRQAGQDTEAFF. The chain uses TRBV3-1 (or the pseudogene TRBV3-2) and TRBJ1-1, with 8 bases aligning to TRBD1. Trimming at V came to 4 bases and at J to 3 bases, leaving 7 bases not matched to a gene. Germline-derived CDR1 and CDR2 are LGHDT and YNNKEL (reference sequence). This CDR3 contains 15 residues.

CDR3 residues: CASSIQGAEDTQYF. CDR3 DNA: TGCGCCAGCAGCATACAGGGGGCTGAAGATACGCAGTATTTT. The J gene is TRBJ2-3, the V gene TRBV5-1; TRBD1 aligns across 9 bases. CDR1 is SGHRS, CDR2 YFSETQ, per germline. V lost 4 bases to trimming and J lost 5 bases; unmatched junction nucleotides: 5. The CDR3 is made up of 14 amino acids. Supplemented by reference TRBV5-1 and TRBJ2-3, the full variable domain reads KAGVTQTPRYLIKTRGQQVTLSCSPISGHRSVSWYQQTPGQGLQFLFEYFSETQRNKGNFPGRFSGRQFSNSRSEMNVSTLELGDSALYLCASSIQGAEDTQYFGPGTRLTVL.

The genes are TRBV11-2 and TRBJ2-7; 7 nucleotides align to TRBD2. The ends lost 7 bases at V and 1 base at J; junction bases unmatched: 4. CDR1 and CDR2 (germline): SGHAT, FQNNGV. The CDR3 has 13 residues. CDR3 region: CASTWGGSYEQYF. As DNA, the CDR3 is TGTGCCAGCACCTGGGGGGGATCCTACGAGCAGTACTTC.

The V and J genes are TRBV15 and TRBJ2-3, with 10 bases matching TRBD2. V gave up 2 bases and J gave up 2 bases; unmatched junction bases: 13. The germline CDR1 and CDR2 sequences are LNHNV and YYDKDF (reference sequence). CDR3 length: 19 residues. The CDR3: CATSRFEAALAGDTDTQYF. CDR3 nucleotides: TGTGCCACCAGCAGATTCGAGGCCGCCCTAGCGGGGGACACAGATACGCAGTATTTT.

The genes are TRBV7-6 and TRBJ2-3; 7 bases line up with TRBD2. Germline V CDR1 and CDR2: SGHVS, FNYEAQ. With 4 bases clipped from V and 2 bases from J, the junction kept 3 bases outside the gene matches. This CDR3 is 14 amino acids long. The CDR3 sequence: CASSSSGPTDTQYF. In DNA, the CDR3 is TGTGCCAGCAGCTCTAGCGGCCCCACAGATACGCAGTATTTT.

V is TRBV12-3 or TRBV12-4 and J is TRBJ2-1, with D perhaps matching TRBD1 (5 bases). V gave up 5 bases and J gave up 8 bases, with 10 bases separating them. The CDR3 runs to 12 residues. In DNA, the CDR3 is TGTGCCAGCAGTGATGGACACGATGAGCAGTTCTTC. This translates into CASSDGHDEQFF.

This clone was seen just once. CDR3 sequence: CASSHDGTGLYGYTF. CDR3 nucleotides: TGCGCCAGCAGCCATGACGGGACAGGGCTCTATGGCTACACCTTC. V usage is TRBV4-3 and J usage is TRBJ1-2, with TRBD1 identical over 9 bases. Per germline, CDR1 LGHNA and CDR2 YSLEER. The CDR3 sequence is 15 residues long. With V trimmed by 3 bases and J by 4 bases, 6 bases remained unmatched.

This clone was seen a single time. The gene calls are TRBV2 and TRBJ2-3; tentatively, D is TRBD1 (6 bases). CDR3 length: 14 amino acids. Germline V gene data show CDR1 as SNHLY and CDR2 as FYNNEI. V lost 5 bases to trimming and J lost 0 bases, with 9 bases between them. The CDR3 region is CASSRTASTDTQYF. The CDR3 nucleotides are TGTGCCAGCAGTCGGACAGCCAGCACAGATACGCAGTATTTT. Combining the CDR3 with reference TRBV2 and TRBJ2-3 gives the whole variable domain EPEVTQTPSHQVTQMGQEVILRCVPISNHLYFYWYRQILGQKVEFLVSFYNNEISEKSEIFDDQFSVERPDGSNFTLKIRSTKLEDSAMYFCASSRTASTDTQYFGPGTRLTVL.

The chain recombines TRBV7-8 with TRBJ2-3, with 10 bases identical to TRBD1. Trimming at V came to 4 bases and at J to 8 bases, leaving 6 bases not matched to a gene. CDR1 SGHVS and CDR2 FQNEAQ come from the germline V gene. The CDR3 runs 14 residues. The CDR3 DNA follows: TGTGCCAGCAGCTCCCGGGACAGGGGTGGTACGCAGTATTTT. It translates to CASSSRDRGGTQYF.

The V and J genes are TRBV7-8 and TRBJ2-7; the match to TRBD1 covers 9 bases. The J segment lost 5 bases and the V segment lost 5 bases, leaving 7 bases of the junction unmatched. Germline CDR1 is SGHVS and CDR2 is FQNEAQ. The CDR3 runs 14 residues. Written as DNA, the CDR3 is TGTGCCAGCAGCCGAGACAGGGGGGACCACGAGCAGTACTTC. Translated, it gives CASSRDRGDHEQYF.

V usage is TRBV2 and J usage is TRBJ1-4; weak D call: TRBD1 (5 bases). This CDR3 comprises 15 residues. Germline values: CDR1 SNHLY, CDR2 FYNNEI. The germline V and J ends were trimmed by 0 bases and 8 bases, with 13 bases remaining between them. The DNA for the CDR3 is TGTGCCAGCAGTGAAGCCCGGCAGGGAAGGGAAAAACTGTTTTTT. Residues: CASSEARQGREKLFF.

A single count supports this clone. V and J are TRBV27 and TRBJ1-2; TRBD1 matches at 8 bases. CDR3 size: 17 residues. Germline V CDR1 and CDR2: MNHEY, SMNVEV (reference sequence). Trimming cost V 3 bases and J 3 bases; bases outside gene matches: 12. In DNA, the CDR3 is TGTGCCAGCAGTTTTCTCGGGACAGGCGTCCAGCACTATGGCTACACCTTC. Translated: CASSFLGTGVQHYGYTF.

The gene calls are TRBV3-1 (or the pseudogene TRBV3-2) and TRBJ2-3, with 7 bases fitting TRBD1. Trimming removed 3 bases from V and 6 bases from J; junction bases left unmatched: 9. Looked up from germline, CDR1 is LGHDT and CDR2 is YNNKEL (reference sequence). The CDR3 contains 15 residues. Here the CDR3 reads CASSHRQGIWDTQYF. The DNA of the CDR3 is TGTGCCAGCAGCCACAGACAGGGAATTTGGGATACGCAGTATTTT.

The V gene is TRBV6-5, the J gene TRBJ1-1; possible D gene TRBD1, 5 bases. Germline V gives CDR1 MNHEY, CDR2 SVGAGI. V dropped 7 bases and J dropped 4 bases, with 13 bases sitting between them. The CDR3 totals 13 residues. The CDR3 sequence is CASTRQGSTEAFF. The DNA for the CDR3 is TGTGCCAGCACCAGGCAGGGAAGCACTGAAGCTTTCTTT.

V gene TRBV4-2 combines with J gene TRBJ1-3; D gene uncertain. In germline, CDR1 is LGHNA, CDR2 YNFKEQ. This CDR3 is built from 16 residues. Trimming pared 1 base from V and 2 bases from J, leaving 12 bases between. The CDR3 coding sequence is TGTGCCAGCAGCCAAGTATCGGCGGAGCCTGGAAACACCATATATTTT. Translating gives CASSQVSAEPGNTIYF.

The chain combines TRBV10-2 with TRBJ2-5, with 10 bases identical to TRBD2. CDR3 length equals 15 residues. Germline loops: CDR1 WSHSY, CDR2 SAAADI. The J segment lost 1 base and the V segment lost 8 bases, leaving 7 bases of the junction unmatched. In DNA form, the CDR3 reads TGCGCCAGCCTACGAAAGCGGGGGGGCCAAGAGACCCAGTACTTC. Its translation: CASLRKRGGQETQYF.

The rearrangement joins TRBV13 to TRBJ2-1; D call uncertain. The CDR3 totals 14 residues. Germline V gives CDR1 PRHDT, CDR2 FYEKMQ (reference sequence). The germline V and J ends were trimmed by 3 bases and 4 bases, with 10 bases remaining between them. For the CDR3, the DNA is TGTGCCAGCAGCTTGCCCACCGCGTACAATGAGCAGTTCTTC. It encodes CASSLPTAYNEQFF.